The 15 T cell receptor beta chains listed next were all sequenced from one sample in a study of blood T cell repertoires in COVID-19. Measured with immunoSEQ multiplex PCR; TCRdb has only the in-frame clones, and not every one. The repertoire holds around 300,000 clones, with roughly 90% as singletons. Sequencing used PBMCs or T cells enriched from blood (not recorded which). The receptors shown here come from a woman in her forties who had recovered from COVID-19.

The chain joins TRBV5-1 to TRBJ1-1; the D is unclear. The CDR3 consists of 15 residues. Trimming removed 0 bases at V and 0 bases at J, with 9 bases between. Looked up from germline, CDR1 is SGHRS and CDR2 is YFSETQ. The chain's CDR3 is CASSLAADMNTEAFF. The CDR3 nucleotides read TGCGCCAGCAGCTTGGCGGCAGACATGAACACTGAAGCTTTCTTT.

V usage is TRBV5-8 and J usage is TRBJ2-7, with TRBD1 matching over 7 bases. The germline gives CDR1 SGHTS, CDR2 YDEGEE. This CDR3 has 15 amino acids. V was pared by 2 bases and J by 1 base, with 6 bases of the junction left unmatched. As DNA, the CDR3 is TGTGCCAGCAGCTTTAGGGACAGCCGATCCTACGAGCAGTACTTC. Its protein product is CASSFRDSRSYEQYF.

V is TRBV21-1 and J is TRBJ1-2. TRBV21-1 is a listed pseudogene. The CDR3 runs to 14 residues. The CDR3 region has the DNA TGTGCCAGCAGCAACTCACGGCGGACTCATGGCTACACCTTC. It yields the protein CASSNSRRTHGYTF.

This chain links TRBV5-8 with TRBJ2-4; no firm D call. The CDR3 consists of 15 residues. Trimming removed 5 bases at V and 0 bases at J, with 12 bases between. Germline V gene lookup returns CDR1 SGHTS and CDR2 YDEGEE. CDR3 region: CASSLGSVAKNIQYF. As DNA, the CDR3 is TGTGCCAGCAGTCTCGGGTCAGTAGCCAAAAACATTCAGTACTTC.

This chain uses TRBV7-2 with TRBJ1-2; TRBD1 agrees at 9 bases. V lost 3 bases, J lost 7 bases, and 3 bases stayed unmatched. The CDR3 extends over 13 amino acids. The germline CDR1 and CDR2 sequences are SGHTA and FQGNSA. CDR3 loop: CASSLGQGSGYTF. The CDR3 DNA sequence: TGTGCCAGCAGCTTGGGACAGGGAAGTGGCTACACCTTC.

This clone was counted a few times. The CDR3 sequence is CASSLGIGGWMPQHF. The CDR3 bases are TGTGCCAGCAGCTTAGGAATAGGCGGGTGGATGCCCCAGCATTTT. V is TRBV7-2 and J is TRBJ1-5; the D is unclear. Germline V gene lookup returns CDR1 SGHTA and CDR2 FQGNSA. This CDR3 has 15 residues. V was shortened by 1 base and J by 9 bases, with 16 bases between the two germline ends.

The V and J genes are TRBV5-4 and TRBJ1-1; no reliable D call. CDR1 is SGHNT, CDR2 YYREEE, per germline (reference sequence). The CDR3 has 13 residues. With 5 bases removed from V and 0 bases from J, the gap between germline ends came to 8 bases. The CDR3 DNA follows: TGTGCCAGCAGTTTAACAGTGAACACTGAAGCTTTCTTT. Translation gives CASSLTVNTEAFF.

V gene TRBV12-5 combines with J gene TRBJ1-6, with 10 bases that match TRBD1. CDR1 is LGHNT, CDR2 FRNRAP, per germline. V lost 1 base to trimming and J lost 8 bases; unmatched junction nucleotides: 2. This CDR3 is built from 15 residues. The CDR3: CASGLGQGAYSPLHF. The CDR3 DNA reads TGTGCTAGTGGTTTGGGACAGGGGGCGTATTCACCCCTCCACTTT.

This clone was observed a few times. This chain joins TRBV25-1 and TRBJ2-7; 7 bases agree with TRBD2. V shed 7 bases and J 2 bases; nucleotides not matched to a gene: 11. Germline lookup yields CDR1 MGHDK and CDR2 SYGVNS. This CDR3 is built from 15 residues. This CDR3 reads CASTSGREYPYEQYF. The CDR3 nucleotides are TGTGCCAGCACCTCGGGGCGGGAGTACCCCTACGAGCAGTACTTC.

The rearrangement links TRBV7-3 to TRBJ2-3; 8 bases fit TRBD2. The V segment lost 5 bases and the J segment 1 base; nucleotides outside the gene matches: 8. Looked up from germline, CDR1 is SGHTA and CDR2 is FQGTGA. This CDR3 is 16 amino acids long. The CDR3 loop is CASSLFGREGTDTQYF. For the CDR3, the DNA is TGTGCCAGCAGCCTCTTTGGGCGGGAGGGCACAGATACGCAGTATTTT.

CDR3 coding DNA: TGTGCCACCGCAGGATATAGCAATCAGCCCCAGCATTTT. As protein: CATAGYSNQPQHF. This chain connects TRBV10-3 to TRBJ1-5, with D uncertain. Deletions cut 10 bases from V and 0 bases from J, with 10 bases between. The CDR3 sequence is 13 residues long. CDR1 is ENHRY, CDR2 SYGVKD, per germline.

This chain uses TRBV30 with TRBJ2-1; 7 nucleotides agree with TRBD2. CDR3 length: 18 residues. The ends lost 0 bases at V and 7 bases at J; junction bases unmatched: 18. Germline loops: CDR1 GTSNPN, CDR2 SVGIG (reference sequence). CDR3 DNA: TGTGCCTGGAGTGTCGCGGCGGGAGAAAAGATGGTGTTTAATGAGCAGTTCTTC. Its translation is CAWSVAAGEKMVFNEQFF.

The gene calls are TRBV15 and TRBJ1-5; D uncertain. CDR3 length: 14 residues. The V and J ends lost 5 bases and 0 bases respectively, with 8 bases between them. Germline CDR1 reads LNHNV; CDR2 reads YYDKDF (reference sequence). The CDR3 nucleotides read TGTGCCACCAGCCGTCAGTATAGCAATCAGCCCCAGCATTTT. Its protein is CATSRQYSNQPQHF. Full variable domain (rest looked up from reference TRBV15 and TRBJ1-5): DAMVIQNPRYQVTQFGKPVTLSCSQTLNHNVMYWYQQKSSQAPKLLFHYYDKDFNNEADTPDNFQSRRPNTSFCFLDIRSPGLGDTAMYLCATSRQYSNQPQHFGDGTRLSIL.

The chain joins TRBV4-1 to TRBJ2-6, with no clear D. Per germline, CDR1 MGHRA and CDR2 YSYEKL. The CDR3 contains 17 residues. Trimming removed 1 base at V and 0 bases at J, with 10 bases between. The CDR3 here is CASSQVTSRSGANVLTF. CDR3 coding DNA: TGCGCCAGCAGCCAAGTGACTTCACGCTCTGGGGCCAACGTCCTGACTTTC.

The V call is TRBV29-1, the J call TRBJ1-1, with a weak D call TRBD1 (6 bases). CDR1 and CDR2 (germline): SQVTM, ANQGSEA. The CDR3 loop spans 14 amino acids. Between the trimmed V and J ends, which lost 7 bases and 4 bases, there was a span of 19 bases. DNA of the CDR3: TGCAGCGCCCAGCATATGTACAGGGCCACTGAAGCTTTCTTT. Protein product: CSAQHMYRATEAFF.